Listed here is a single T cell receptor beta chain. Its target antigen remains unknown. There are no base qualities to consult, and no much larger clone falls within one base. Other DNA sequences from this sample encode an identical CDR3 as well. This specimen comes from a study of blood T cell repertoires in COVID-19 (TCRdb year 2020). Study-level background: The collaborator samples originated in the United States, Italy and Spain and spanned the acute and convalescent phases of COVID-19. The prospective study material was composed of cDNA or gDNA derived from T cells, B-cell-depleted T cells, or PBMCs. The dataset comprised deeply sampled blood TCRbeta repertoires from subjects exposed to, actively infected with, or recovered from COVID-19. The repertoires were released in a freely available public database meant as a resource for research on the immune response to SARS-CoV-2. Samples were obtained from the ongoing ImmuneRACE study (first 160 participants) and from over 1,000 subjects provided by 6 global collaborators. Sample metadata almost always included a de-identified subject ID, COVID-19 status, age in years and sex. HLA class I and class II types, where available, came from metadata supplied by the sample provider rather than from assay-based typing.

Enrolling through a virtual design, the prospective study's participants ranged in age from roughly 18 to 95 years and lived across roughly 24 United States geographic areas. To assign participants to cohorts, the prospective study relied on clinical history that participants themselves reported in a screening survey and a study questionnaire. For ImmuneRACE Cohort 3, a participant was defined as recovered based on two consecutive negative NP/OP PCR tests, clearance by a healthcare professional, or resolution of symptoms. Mobile phlebotomists in the prospective study collected whole blood, serum and a nasopharyngeal or oropharyngeal swab from every participant. Prospective study participants could optionally give additional blood draws and questionnaires over a roughly two-month period. Before DNA extraction, blood samples from the prospective study were shipped at room temperature or frozen. Beyond this particular receptor, the publication reports: The quantity of clinical and demographic metadata differed by source and by participant and was supplied without curation.

Reading from cysteine to phenylalanine, the CDR3 counts 14 amino acids. The retained sequence is limited to the CDR3, 42 bases, with the frame set at the first base. From a lookup of the germline V gene, CDR1 and CDR2 are SGHNT and YENEEA. After removal of 3 bases from V and 3 bases from J, the junction retains 0 bases not matched to a gene. TCRbeta CDR3 regions were amplified from genomic DNA by means of the immunoSEQ Assay, a bias-controlled multiplex PCR. Per the authors' processing: The number of nucleated cells in each sample was estimated by amplification of reference gene primers within the assay. To quantify the absolute abundance of each unique TCRbeta CDR3 rearrangement, sequence reads were collapsed and filtered. Productive Simpson clonality was computed per sample as the square root of Simpson's diversity index over productive rearrangements. As stored in TCRdb, this immuneACCESS dataset retains in-frame rearrangements with V and J assigned. A fraction of the clones does not appear; measured against another copy, unresolved V genes explain less than half of the discrepancy, and the remainder lacks a known reason. V and J calls and clone size follow that table, whereas D and trimming were derived from the DNA. This sample holds about 480,000 clones; around 89% were observed only once. The ten largest clones capture 1.8% of the sample.

The specimen was PBMCs or T cells enriched from blood (not recorded which). The chain links TRBV11-3 with TRBJ2-1; 9 central bases correspond to TRBD2. This TCR derives from a woman aged 35 to 49 who had recovered from COVID-19. The CDR3 region has the sequence CASSFSGSYNEQFF. Here is the DNA: TGTGCCAGCAGCTTTAGCGGGAGCTACAATGAGCAGTTCTTC.